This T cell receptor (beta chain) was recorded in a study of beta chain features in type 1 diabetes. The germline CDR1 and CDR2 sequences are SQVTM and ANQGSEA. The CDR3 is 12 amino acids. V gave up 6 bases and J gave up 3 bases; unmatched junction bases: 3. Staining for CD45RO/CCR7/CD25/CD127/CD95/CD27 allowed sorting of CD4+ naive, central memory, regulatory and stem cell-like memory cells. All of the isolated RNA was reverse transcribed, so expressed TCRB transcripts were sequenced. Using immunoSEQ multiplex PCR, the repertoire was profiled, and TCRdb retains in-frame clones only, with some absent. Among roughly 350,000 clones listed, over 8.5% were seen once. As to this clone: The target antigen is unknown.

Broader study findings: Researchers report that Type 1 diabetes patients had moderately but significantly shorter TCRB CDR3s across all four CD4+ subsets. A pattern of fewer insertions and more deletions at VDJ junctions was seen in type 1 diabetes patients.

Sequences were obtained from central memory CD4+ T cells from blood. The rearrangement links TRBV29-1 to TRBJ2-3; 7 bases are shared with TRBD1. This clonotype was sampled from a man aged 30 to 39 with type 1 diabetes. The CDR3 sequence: CSVVTGTDTQYF. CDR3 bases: TGCAGCGTAGTGACAGGGACAGATACGCAGTATTTT.